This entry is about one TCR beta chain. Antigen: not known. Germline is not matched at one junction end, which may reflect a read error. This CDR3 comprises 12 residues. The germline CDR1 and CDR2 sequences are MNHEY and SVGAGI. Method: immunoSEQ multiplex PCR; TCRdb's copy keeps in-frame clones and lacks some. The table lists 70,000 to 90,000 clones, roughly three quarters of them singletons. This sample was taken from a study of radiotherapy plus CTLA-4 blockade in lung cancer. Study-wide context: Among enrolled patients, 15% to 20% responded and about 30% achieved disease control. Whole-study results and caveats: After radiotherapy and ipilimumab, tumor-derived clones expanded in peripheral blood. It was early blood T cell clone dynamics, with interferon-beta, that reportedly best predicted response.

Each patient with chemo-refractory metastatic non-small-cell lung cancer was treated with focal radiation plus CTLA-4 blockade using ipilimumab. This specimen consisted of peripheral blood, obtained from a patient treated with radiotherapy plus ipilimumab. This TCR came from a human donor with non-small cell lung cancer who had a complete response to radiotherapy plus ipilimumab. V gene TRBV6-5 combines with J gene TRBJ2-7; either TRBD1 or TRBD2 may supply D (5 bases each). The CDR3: CASSSGPGEFNF. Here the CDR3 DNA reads TGTGCCAGCAGTTCGGGGCCTGGTGAGTTCAACTTC.